This T cell receptor beta chain was retrieved from a study of T cells in Graves' hyperthyroidism and ophthalmopathy. RNA transcripts served as the template for amplifying TCR beta CDR3 regions. RT-PCR in the first round (using the HTBI primer set) targeted the TCR CDR3. Via MiXCR, TCRdb re-called the multiplex PCR reads, giving one row per CDR3 protein. This table holds fewer than 400,000 distinct CDR3 sequences, over 12% found once. Overall study results and limits: Model predictions of ophthalmopathy came a median approximately 6 months before onset. Blood held most thyroid clonotypes expanded above 0.001 frequency. A model built on 13 V-J features separated ophthalmopathy from stable hyperthyroidism.

Ten or more counts support this clonotype. Its antigen remains unidentified. The ends were cut back, 5 bases at V and 1 base at J, with 17 bases in the middle. The CDR3 is made up of 15 amino acids. The V gene's germline CDR1 is DFQATT and CDR2 SNEGSKA (reference sequence). Used for diagnoses were clinical symptoms, serum thyroxine and TRAb, thyroid ultrasound and orbital computed tomography. The clonotype originates from a man between 50 and 59 years old with Graves' ophthalmopathy. The chain links TRBV20-1 to TRBJ2-5; TRBD2 is a possible D gene (6 bases). Sequencing input: blood. CDR3 sequence reads: CSAPTEGSGQETQYF. Here the CDR3 DNA reads TGCAGTGCTCCCACCGAGGGTAGCGGCCAAGAGACCCAGTACTTC.